A selection of T cell receptor beta chains follows, all from one sample in a study of CD8 T cells in Susac syndrome. Each CDR3 protein gets one entry after TCRdb re-called the immunoSEQ multiplex PCR reads with MiXCR. This repertoire shows more than 150,000 distinct CDR3 sequences, 90% to 95% found once; its top ten account for around 0.21%. Sequenced material: CD8+ T cells from PBMCs. All receptors come from a human donor with multiple sclerosis. CDR3s include the opening cysteine and the closing phenylalanine or tryptophan. The D gene is left open where the match is weak. Rows give clone size only sometimes, using once, few, many, or a class for an expanded clone.

d_gene: NA
v_gene: TRBV12-3/TRBV12-4
j_gene: TRBJ2-6
abundance: NA
CDR3aa: CASSLISGANVLTF
CDR3nt: TGTGCCAGCAGTTTGATCTCTGGGGCCAACGTCCTGACTTTC

d_gene: NA
v_gene: TRBV30
j_gene: TRBJ2-2
abundance: NA
CDR3aa: CAWGTGTGELFF
CDR3nt: TGTGCCTGGGGGACCGGGACCGGGGAGCTGTTTTTT

d_gene: NA
v_gene: TRBV2
j_gene: TRBJ2-3
abundance: NA
CDR3aa: CATLTRDTQYF
CDR3nt: TGTGCCACCCTAACTAGAGATACGCAGTATTTT

d_gene: NA
v_gene: TRBV11-2
j_gene: TRBJ1-2
abundance: NA
CDR3aa: CASSHYSGGYTF
CDR3nt: TGTGCCAGCAGCCATTACAGCGGCGGCTACACCTTC

d_gene: NA
v_gene: TRBV6-5
j_gene: TRBJ2-7
abundance: NA
CDR3aa: CASSYAGNPPYEQYF
CDR3nt: TGTGCCAGCAGTTACGCGGGTAATCCCCCCTACGAGCAGTACTTC

d_gene: NA
v_gene: TRBV20-1
j_gene: TRBJ2-3
abundance: NA
CDR3aa: CSARDHSPVHYSTDTQYF
CDR3nt: TGCAGTGCACGGGACCATAGTCCGGTTCACTATAGCACAGATACGCAGTATTTT

d_gene: NA
v_gene: TRBV14
j_gene: TRBJ1-5
abundance: NA
CDR3aa: CASSQVRRRAAPSPNQPQHF
CDR3nt: TGTGCCAGCAGCCAAGTCAGGCGAAGGGCAGCTCCTAGTCCTAATCAGCCCCAGCATTTT

d_gene: TRBD1
v_gene: TRBV30
j_gene: TRBJ1-1
abundance: NA
CDR3aa: CAGPGTATEAFF
CDR3nt: TGTGCCGGACCTGGGACAGCCACTGAAGCTTTCTTT

d_gene: NA
v_gene: TRBV9
j_gene: TRBJ1-1
abundance: once
CDR3aa: CASSTGGAMNTEAFF
CDR3nt: TGTGCCAGCAGCACAGGCGGGGCCATGAACACTGAAGCTTTCTTT

d_gene: NA
v_gene: TRBV29-1
j_gene: TRBJ1-1
abundance: NA
CDR3aa: CSVGFGVETEAFF
CDR3nt: TGCAGCGTGGGTTTCGGGGTAGAGACTGAAGCTTTCTTT

d_gene: NA
v_gene: TRBV9
j_gene: TRBJ1-2
abundance: NA
CDR3aa: CASGGDSYGYTF
CDR3nt: TGTGCCAGCGGTGGGGATTCTTATGGCTACACCTTC

d_gene: TRBD1
v_gene: TRBV29-1
j_gene: TRBJ2-1
abundance: NA
CDR3aa: CSVEGSPGGQGYNEQFF
CDR3nt: TGCAGCGTTGAAGGCTCCCCTGGGGGACAGGGTTACAATGAGCAGTTCTTC

d_gene: TRBD1
v_gene: TRBV20-1
j_gene: TRBJ2-7
abundance: NA
CDR3aa: CSARGQTYEQYF
CDR3nt: TGCAGTGCTCGGGGACAGACCTACGAGCAGTACTTC

d_gene: NA
v_gene: TRBV7-8
j_gene: TRBJ2-3
abundance: NA
CDR3aa: CASRLADTQYF
CDR3nt: TGTGCCAGCAGGCTCGCAGATACGCAGTATTTT

d_gene: NA
v_gene: TRBV12-3/TRBV12-4
j_gene: TRBJ2-3
abundance: NA
CDR3aa: CASTLGRYTDTQYF
CDR3nt: TGTGCCAGCACCTTGGGGAGGTACACAGATACGCAGTATTTT

d_gene: NA
v_gene: TRBV7-2
j_gene: TRBJ2-7
abundance: NA
CDR3aa: CASSPEYGILYEQYF
CDR3nt: TGTGCCAGCAGCCCGGAATACGGGATCCTCTACGAGCAGTACTTC

d_gene: TRBD1
v_gene: TRBV29-1
j_gene: TRBJ2-1
abundance: once
CDR3aa: CRCYPSGTGGGNEQFF
CDR3nt: TGCAGATGCTACCCCTCCGGGACAGGGGGTGGAAATGAGCAGTTCTTC

d_gene: TRBD1
v_gene: TRBV6-1
j_gene: TRBJ1-1
abundance: NA
CDR3aa: CASSRGPAPKMNTEAFF
CDR3nt: TGTGCCAGCAGCAGGGGGCCGGCACCGAAGATGAACACTGAAGCTTTCTTT

d_gene: TRBD1
v_gene: TRBV7-8
j_gene: TRBJ1-2
abundance: NA
CDR3aa: CASSWGTGGWNGYTF
CDR3nt: TGTGCCAGCAGCTGGGGGACAGGGGGTTGGAATGGCTACACCTTC

d_gene: NA
v_gene: TRBV15
j_gene: TRBJ1-1
abundance: NA
CDR3aa: CATSYRGSTEAFF
CDR3nt: TGTGCCACCAGTTACCGTGGTTCGACTGAAGCTTTCTTT

d_gene: NA
v_gene: TRBV7-9
j_gene: TRBJ2-7
abundance: NA
CDR3aa: CASSRAGEQYF
CDR3nt: TGTGCCAGCAGCCGAGCAGGAGAGCAGTACTTC

d_gene: TRBD2
v_gene: TRBV7-9
j_gene: TRBJ2-7
abundance: NA
CDR3aa: CASSSREASGSYEQYF
CDR3nt: TGTGCCAGCAGCTCCCGCGAGGCTAGCGGCTCCTACGAGCAGTACTTC